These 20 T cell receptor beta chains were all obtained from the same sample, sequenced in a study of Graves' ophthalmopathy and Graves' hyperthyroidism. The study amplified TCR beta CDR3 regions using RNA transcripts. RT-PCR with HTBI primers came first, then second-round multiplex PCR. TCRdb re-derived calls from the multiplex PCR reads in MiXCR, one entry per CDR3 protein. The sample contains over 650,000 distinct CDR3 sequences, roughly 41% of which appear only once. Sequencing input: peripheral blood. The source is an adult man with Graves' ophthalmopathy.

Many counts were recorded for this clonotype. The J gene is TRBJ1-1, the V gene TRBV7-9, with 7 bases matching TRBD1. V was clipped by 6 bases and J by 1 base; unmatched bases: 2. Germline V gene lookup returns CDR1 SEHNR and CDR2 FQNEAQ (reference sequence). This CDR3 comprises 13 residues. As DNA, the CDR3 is TGTGCCAGCAGGGGACAGCCGAACACTGAAGCTTTCTTT. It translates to CASRGQPNTEAFF.

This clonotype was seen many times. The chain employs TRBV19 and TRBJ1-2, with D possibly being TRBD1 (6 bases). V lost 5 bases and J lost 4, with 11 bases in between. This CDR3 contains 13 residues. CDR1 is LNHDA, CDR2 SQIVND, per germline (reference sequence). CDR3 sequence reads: CASSPDRTYGYTF. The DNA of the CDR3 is TGTGCCAGTAGTCCGGACAGAACCTATGGCTACACCTTC.

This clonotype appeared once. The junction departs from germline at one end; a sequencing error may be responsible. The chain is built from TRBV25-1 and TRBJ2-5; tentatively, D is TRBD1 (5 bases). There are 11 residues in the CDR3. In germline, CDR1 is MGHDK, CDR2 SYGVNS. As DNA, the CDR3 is TGTGCCAGCAGTGTTCAGGGATCCTCCAACTTC. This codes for CASSVQGSSNF.

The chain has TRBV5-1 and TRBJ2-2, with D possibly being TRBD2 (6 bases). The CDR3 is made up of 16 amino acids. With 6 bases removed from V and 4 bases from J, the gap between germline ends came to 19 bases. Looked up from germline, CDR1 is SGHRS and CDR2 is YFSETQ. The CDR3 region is CASMTVPGEGTGELFF. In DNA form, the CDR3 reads TGCGCCAGCATGACCGTCCCGGGAGAGGGCACCGGGGAGCTGTTTTTT. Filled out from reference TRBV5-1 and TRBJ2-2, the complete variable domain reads KAGVTQTPRYLIKTRGQQVTLSCSPISGHRSVSWYQQTPGQGLQFLFEYFSETQRNKGNFPGRFSGRQFSNSRSEMNVSTLELGDSALYLCASMTVPGEGTGELFFGEGSRLTVL.

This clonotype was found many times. As DNA, the CDR3 is TGCGCCAGCAGCTTGAGGCAGGGGAGCGAGCAGTACTTC. As protein: CASSLRQGSEQYF. The V gene is TRBV5-1, the J gene TRBJ2-7, with a weak D call TRBD1 (6 bases). V lost 1 base to trimming and J lost 6 bases, with 11 bases between them. The CDR3 is made up of 13 amino acids. In germline, CDR1 is SGHRS, CDR2 YFSETQ.

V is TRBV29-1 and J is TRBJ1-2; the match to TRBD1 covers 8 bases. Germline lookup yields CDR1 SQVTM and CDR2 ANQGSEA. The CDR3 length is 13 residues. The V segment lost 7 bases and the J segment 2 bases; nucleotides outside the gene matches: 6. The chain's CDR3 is CSARQGRNYGYTF. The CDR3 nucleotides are TGCAGCGCAAGACAGGGGCGCAACTATGGCTACACCTTC. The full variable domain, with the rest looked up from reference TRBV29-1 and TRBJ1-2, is SAVISQKPSRDICQRGTSLTIQCQVDSQVTMMFWYRQQPGQSLTLIATANQGSEATYESGFVIDKFPISRPNLTFSTLTVSNMSPEDSSIYLCSARQGRNYGYTFGSGTRLTVV.

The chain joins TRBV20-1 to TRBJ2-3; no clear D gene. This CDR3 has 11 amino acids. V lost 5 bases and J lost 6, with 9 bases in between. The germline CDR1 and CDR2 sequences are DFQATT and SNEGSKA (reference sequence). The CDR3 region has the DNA TGCAGTGCTCCCTGGATGGATACGCAGTATTTT. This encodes CSAPWMDTQYF.

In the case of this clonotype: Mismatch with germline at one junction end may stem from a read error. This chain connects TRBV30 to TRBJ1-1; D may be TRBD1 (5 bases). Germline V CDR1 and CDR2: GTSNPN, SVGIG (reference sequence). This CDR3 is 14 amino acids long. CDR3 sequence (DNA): TGTGCCTGGAGTGTGGGGCAGTGGGCTAATTACGGGCTCTTT. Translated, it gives CAWSVGQWANYGLF.

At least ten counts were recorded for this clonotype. The CDR3 nucleotides read TGTGCCAGCAGCGTAGGGTACGGTGAGTCCTACGAGCAGTACTTC. Translation gives CASSVGYGESYEQYF. V gene TRBV9 combines with J gene TRBJ2-7; D gene ambiguous. The V and J ends lost 0 bases and 1 base respectively, with 11 bases between them. Per germline, CDR1 SGDLS and CDR2 YYNGEE. The CDR3 has 15 residues.

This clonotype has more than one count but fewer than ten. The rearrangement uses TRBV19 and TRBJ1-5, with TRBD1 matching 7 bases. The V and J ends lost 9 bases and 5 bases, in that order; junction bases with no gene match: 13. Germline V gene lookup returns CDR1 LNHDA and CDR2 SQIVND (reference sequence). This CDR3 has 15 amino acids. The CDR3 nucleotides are TGTGCCAGCGACCCCCGGGACAGACTCTATCAGCCCCAGCATTTT. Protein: CASDPRDRLYQPQHF. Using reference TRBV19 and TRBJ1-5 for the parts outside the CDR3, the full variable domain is DGGITQSPKYLFRKEGQNVTLSCEQNLNHDAMYWYRQDPGQGLRLIYYSQIVNDFQKGDIAEGYSVSREKKESFPLTVTSAQKNPTAFYLCASDPRDRLYQPQHFGDGTRLSIL.

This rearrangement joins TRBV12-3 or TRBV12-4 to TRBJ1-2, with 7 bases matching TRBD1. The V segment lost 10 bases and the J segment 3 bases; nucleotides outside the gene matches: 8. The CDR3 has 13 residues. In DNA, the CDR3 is TGTGCCACCAAAAGGGGGACAGACTATGGCTACACCTTC. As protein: CATKRGTDYGYTF.

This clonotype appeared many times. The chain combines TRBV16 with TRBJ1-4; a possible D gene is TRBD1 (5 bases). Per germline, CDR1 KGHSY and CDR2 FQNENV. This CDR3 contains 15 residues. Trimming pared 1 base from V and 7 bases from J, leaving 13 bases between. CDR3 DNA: TGTGCCAGCAGCCAATTGAAGGGGCGAAGTGAAAAACTGTTTTTT. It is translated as CASSQLKGRSEKLFF.

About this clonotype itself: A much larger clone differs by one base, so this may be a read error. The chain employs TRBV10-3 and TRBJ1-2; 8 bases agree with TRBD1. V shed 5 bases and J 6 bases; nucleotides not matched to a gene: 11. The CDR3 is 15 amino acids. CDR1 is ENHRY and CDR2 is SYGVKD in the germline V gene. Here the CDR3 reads CAISITPGGIHGYTF. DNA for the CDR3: TGTGCCATCAGTATAACTCCAGGGGGCATCCATGGCTACACCTTC.

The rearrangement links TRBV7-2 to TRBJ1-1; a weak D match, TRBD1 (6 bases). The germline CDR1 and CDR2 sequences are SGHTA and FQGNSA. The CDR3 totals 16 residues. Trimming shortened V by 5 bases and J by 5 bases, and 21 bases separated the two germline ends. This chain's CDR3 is CASSLLGGASDTEAFF. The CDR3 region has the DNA TGTGCCAGCAGCCTACTGGGGGGGGCGTCAGATACTGAAGCTTTCTTT.

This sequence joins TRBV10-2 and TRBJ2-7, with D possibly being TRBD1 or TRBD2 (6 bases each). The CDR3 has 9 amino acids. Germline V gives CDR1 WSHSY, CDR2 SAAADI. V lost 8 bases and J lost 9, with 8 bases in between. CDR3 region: CASGGRQYF. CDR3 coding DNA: TGCGCCAGCGGGGGGCGGCAGTACTTC.

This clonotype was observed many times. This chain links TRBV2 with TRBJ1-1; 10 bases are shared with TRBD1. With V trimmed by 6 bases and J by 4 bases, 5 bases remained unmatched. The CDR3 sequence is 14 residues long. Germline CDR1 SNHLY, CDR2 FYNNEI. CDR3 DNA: TGTGCCAGCAGGCTCAGGACAGGGGGCACTGAAGCTTTCTTT. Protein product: CASRLRTGGTEAFF.

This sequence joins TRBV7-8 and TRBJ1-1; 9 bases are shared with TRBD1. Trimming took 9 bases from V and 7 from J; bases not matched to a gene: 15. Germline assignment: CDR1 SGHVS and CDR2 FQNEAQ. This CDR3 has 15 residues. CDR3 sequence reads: CASSVRDREVNEAFF. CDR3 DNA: TGTGCCAGTAGTGTCCGGGACAGGGAAGTTAATGAAGCTTTCTTT.

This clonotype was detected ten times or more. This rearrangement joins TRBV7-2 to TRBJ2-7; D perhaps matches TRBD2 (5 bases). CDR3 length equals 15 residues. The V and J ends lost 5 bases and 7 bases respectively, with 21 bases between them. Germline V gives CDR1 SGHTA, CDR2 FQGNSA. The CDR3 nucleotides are TGTGCCAGCAGCCCAAGCCGGACTCCTCGGGGAGAGCAGTACTTC. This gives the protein CASSPSRTPRGEQYF.

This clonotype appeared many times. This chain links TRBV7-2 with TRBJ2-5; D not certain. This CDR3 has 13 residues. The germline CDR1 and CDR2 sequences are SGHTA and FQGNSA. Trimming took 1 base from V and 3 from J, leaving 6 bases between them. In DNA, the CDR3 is TGTGCCAGCAGCTTAGACTATAAAGAGACCCAGTACTTC. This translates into CASSLDYKETQYF.

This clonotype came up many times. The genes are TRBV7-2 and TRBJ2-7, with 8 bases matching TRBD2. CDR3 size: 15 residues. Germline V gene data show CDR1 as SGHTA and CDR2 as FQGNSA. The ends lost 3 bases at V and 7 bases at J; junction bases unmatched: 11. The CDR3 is CASSFPGQLAGEQYF. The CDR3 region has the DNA TGTGCCAGCAGCTTCCCAGGGCAATTAGCGGGAGAGCAGTACTTC.